This TCR beta chain appears in the sequencing data of a study of CD8 T cells in Susac syndrome. Overall study findings and caveats: That the number of individuals in its TCR sequencing and HLA analysis was relatively small was acknowledged by the study.

RNA totalling roughly 0.5 to 1 ug underwent reverse transcription with random hexamers. TCRdb itself ran the immunoSEQ multiplex PCR reads through MiXCR, one entry per CDR3 protein. Among over 100,000 distinct CDR3 sequences, about 96% were seen once, and the ten largest hold roughly 0.096%. Looked up from germline, CDR1 is DFQATT and CDR2 is SNEGSKA (reference sequence). The CDR3 extends over 15 amino acids. The V gene lost 0 bases and the J gene lost 5 bases, with 16 bases spanning the gap. As to this clonotype: Antigen: not known.

Sequencing of TCR beta covered CD8+ and CD4+ T cells obtained from blood. The authors negatively isolated CD8+ and CD4+ T cells and FACS-enriched TEMRA cells. The chain combines TRBV20-1 with TRBJ1-1; TRBD1 is a possible D gene (6 bases). The receptor comes from a human donor in good health. Specimen: CD4+ T cells from PBMCs. The CDR3 protein is CSAREGGGGGTEAFF. The CDR3 coding sequence is TGCAGTGCTAGAGAAGGGGGAGGGGGAGGGACTGAAGCTTTCTTT.